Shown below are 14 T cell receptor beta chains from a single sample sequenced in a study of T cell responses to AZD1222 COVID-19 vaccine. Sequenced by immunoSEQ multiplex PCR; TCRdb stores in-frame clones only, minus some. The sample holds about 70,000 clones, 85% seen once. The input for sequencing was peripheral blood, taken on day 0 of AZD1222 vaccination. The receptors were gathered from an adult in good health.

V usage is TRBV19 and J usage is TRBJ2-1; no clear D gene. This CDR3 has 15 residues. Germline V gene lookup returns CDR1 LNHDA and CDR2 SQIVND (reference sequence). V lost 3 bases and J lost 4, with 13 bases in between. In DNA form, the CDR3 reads TGTGCCAGTAGTATCCAGTCCCAAAAGTACAATGAGCAGTTCTTC. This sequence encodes CASSIQSQKYNEQFF.

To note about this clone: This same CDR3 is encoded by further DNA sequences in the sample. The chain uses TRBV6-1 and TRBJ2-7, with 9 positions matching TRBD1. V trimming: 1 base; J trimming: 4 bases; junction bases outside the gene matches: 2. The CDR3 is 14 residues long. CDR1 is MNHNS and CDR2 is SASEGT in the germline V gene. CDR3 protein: CASSEGQGGYEQYF. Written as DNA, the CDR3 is TGTGCCAGCAGTGAAGGACAGGGGGGATACGAGCAGTACTTC.

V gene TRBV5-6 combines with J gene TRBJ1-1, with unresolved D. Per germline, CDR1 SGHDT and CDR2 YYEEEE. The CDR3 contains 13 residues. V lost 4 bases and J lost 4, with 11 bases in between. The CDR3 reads CASSVTGSTEAFF. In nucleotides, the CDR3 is TGTGCCAGCAGCGTAACCGGGAGCACTGAAGCTTTCTTT.

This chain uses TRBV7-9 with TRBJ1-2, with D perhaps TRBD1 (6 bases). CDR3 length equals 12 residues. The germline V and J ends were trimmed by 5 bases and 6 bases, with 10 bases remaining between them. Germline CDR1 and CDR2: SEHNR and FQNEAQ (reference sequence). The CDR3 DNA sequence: TGTGCCAGCAGCCGGAACAGGGATGGCTACACCTTC. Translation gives CASSRNRDGYTF. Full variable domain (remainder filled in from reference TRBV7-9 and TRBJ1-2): DTGVSQNPRHKITKRGQNVTFRCDPISEHNRLYWYRQTLGQGPEFLTYFQNEAQLEKSRLLSDRFSAERPKGSFSTLEIQRTEQGDSAMYLCASSRNRDGYTFGSGTRLTVV.

Here the CDR3 reads CASSERGGELFF. The CDR3, as DNA: TGTGCCAGCAGTGAACGGGGAGGGGAGCTGTTTTTT. This chain uses TRBV27 with TRBJ2-2; tentative D call: TRBD2 (5 bases). The CDR3 totals 12 residues. Trimming removed 5 bases at V and 8 bases at J, with 9 bases between. CDR1 MNHEY and CDR2 SMNVEV come from the germline V gene (reference sequence).

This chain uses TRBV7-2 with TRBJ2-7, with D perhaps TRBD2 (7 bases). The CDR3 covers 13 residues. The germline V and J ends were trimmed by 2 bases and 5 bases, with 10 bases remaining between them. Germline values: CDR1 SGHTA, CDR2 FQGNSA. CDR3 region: CASSLSGGDEQYF. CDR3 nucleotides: TGTGCCAGCAGCTTATCGGGGGGCGACGAGCAGTACTTC.

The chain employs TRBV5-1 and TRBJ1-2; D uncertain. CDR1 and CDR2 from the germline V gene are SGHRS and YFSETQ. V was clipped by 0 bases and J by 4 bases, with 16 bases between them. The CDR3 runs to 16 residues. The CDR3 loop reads CASSLVSGISTYGYTF. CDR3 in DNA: TGCGCCAGCAGCTTGGTTAGTGGCATTTCTACCTATGGCTACACCTTC. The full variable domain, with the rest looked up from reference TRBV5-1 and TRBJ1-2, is KAGVTQTPRYLIKTRGQQVTLSCSPISGHRSVSWYQQTPGQGLQFLFEYFSETQRNKGNFPGRFSGRQFSNSRSEMNVSTLELGDSALYLCASSLVSGISTYGYTFGSGTRLTVV.

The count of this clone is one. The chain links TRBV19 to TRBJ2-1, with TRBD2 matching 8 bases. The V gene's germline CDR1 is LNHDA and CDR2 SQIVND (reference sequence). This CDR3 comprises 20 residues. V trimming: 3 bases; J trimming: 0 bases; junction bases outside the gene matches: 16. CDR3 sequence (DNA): TGTGCCAGTAGTATCGGAGTCGGGACTAGGGGAGTCGGCTCCTACAATGAGCAGTTCTTC. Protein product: CASSIGVGTRGVGSYNEQFF.

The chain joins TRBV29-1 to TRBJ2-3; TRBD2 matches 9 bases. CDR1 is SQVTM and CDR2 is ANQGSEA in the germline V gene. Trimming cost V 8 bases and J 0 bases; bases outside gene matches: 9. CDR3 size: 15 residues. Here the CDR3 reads CSTSGGLSSTDTQYF. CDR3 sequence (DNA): TGCAGCACCAGCGGGGGGCTTTCTAGCACAGATACGCAGTATTTT.

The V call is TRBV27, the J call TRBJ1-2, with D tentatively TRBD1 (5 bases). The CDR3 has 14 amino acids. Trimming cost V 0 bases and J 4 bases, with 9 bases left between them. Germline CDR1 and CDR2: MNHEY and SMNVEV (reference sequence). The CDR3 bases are TGTGCCAGCAGTTTATCCTGGGACTCCTATGGCTACACCTTC. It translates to CASSLSWDSYGYTF.

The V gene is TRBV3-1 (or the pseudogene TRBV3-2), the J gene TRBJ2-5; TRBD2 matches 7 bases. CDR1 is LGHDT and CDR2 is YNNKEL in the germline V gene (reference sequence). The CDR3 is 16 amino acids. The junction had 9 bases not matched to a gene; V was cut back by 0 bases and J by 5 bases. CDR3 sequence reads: CASSQDLSGLVETQYF. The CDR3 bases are TGTGCCAGCAGCCAAGATCTTAGCGGGTTGGTTGAGACCCAGTACTTC.

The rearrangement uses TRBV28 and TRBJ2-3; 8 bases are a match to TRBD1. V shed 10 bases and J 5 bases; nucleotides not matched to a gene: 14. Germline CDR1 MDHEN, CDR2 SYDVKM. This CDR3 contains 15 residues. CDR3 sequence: CATFGLRQGKDTQYF. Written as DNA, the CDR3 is TGTGCCACCTTTGGACTGAGACAGGGGAAAGATACGCAGTATTTT.

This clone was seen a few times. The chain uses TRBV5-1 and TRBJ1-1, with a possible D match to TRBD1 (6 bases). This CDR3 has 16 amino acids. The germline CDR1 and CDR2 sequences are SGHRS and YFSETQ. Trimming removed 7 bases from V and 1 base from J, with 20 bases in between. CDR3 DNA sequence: TGCGCCAGCGCCAAGCTTCCGGGACAACAGAACACTGAAGCTTTCTTT. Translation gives CASAKLPGQQNTEAFF.

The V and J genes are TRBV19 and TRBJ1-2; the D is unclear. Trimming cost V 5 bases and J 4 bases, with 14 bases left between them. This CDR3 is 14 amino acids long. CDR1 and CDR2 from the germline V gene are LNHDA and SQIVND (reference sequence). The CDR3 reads CASSSREGSYGYTF. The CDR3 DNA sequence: TGTGCCAGTAGTTCCCGCGAGGGATCCTATGGCTACACCTTC.